These 9 T cell receptor beta chains were sequenced from one sample in a study of shared clonotypes between healthy human individuals. As defined, naive CD8 cells were CD45RO-negative and positively selected for CCR7, with terminally differentiated effector memory CD45RA+ cells excluded. The assay was immunoSEQ multiplex PCR, and TCRdb's table has in-frame clones only and misses some. The table has around 2,000,000 clones, approximately 94% seen once; the top ten hold under 1.5%. Sequenced sample: naive CD8+ T cells sorted from blood. The receptors shown here come from a man younger than 35 in good health.

The chain is built from TRBV6-5 and TRBJ2-1, with 8 nucleotides matching TRBD2. Per germline, CDR1 MNHEY and CDR2 SVGAGI. V lost 6 bases, J lost 3 bases, and 7 bases stayed unmatched. The CDR3 has 15 residues. The CDR3 region has the DNA TGTGCCAGCAGAATCTGGCGGGGGGACTACAATGAGCAGTTCTTC. This sequence encodes CASRIWRGDYNEQFF.

Comments on this clone: The sample contains more than one DNA sequence encoding this CDR3. This chain uses TRBV7-9 with TRBJ2-3; D perhaps matches TRBD2 (5 bases). CDR1 is SEHNR and CDR2 is FQNEAQ in the germline V gene (reference sequence). The CDR3 length is 13 residues. Trimming removed 5 bases from V and 0 bases from J, with 6 bases in between. CDR3 sequence reads: CASSPGSTDTQYF. The CDR3 nucleotides read TGTGCCAGCAGCCCGGGGAGCACAGATACGCAGTATTTT.

This clone was found once. V usage is TRBV6-6 and J usage is TRBJ1-1, with D maybe TRBD1 (6 bases). Germline V gene sequence: CDR1 MNHNY, CDR2 SVGAGI (reference sequence). CDR3 length: 12 amino acids. Deletions cut 5 bases from V and 11 bases from J, with 15 bases between. This CDR3 is CASSQGHFDAFF. The CDR3 nucleotides are TGTGCCAGCAGTCAGGGACACTTCGACGCTTTCTTT.

The chain couples TRBV6-6 to TRBJ2-1, with D unresolved. Germline loops: CDR1 MNHNY, CDR2 SVGAGI (reference sequence). V shed 1 base and J shed 8 bases, with 9 bases lying between them. The CDR3 extends over 13 amino acids. The CDR3 loop reads CASSYFTEDEQFF. CDR3 DNA sequence: TGTGCCAGCAGTTACTTCACCGAGGATGAGCAGTTCTTC.

The chain uses TRBV4-2 and TRBJ2-5, with 9 bases lining up with TRBD2. This CDR3 has 16 amino acids. Germline CDR1 is LGHNA and CDR2 is YNFKEQ. J was trimmed by 5 bases and V by 1 base; bases with no gene match: 8. This CDR3 reads CASSQAPSGDWETQYF. CDR3 in DNA: TGTGCCAGCAGCCAAGCCCCTAGCGGGGACTGGGAGACCCAGTACTTC.

The chain has TRBV6-1 and TRBJ1-1; D ambiguous. The CDR3 contains 15 residues. Trimming took 1 base from V and 6 from J, leaving 15 bases between them. CDR1 and CDR2 from the germline V gene are MNHNS and SASEGT. In DNA form, the CDR3 reads TGTGCCAGCAGTGAAGACGACGGGCTCTTGGCTGAAGCTTTCTTT. Its translation: CASSEDDGLLAEAFF.

The CDR3 sequence is CASTRSGGDQETQYF. The CDR3 nucleotides are TGTGCCAGCACTCGTAGCGGGGGAGATCAAGAGACCCAGTACTTC. The chain combines TRBV6-1 with TRBJ2-5, with 9 nucleotides matching TRBD2. This CDR3 has 15 amino acids. Trimming took 7 bases from V and 2 from J; bases not matched to a gene: 8. Germline V CDR1 and CDR2: MNHNS, SASEGT.

The J gene is TRBJ2-1, the V gene TRBV10-1, with 8 bases matching TRBD1. V lost 2 bases to trimming and J lost 3 bases; unmatched junction nucleotides: 3. This CDR3 has 15 residues. Germline values: CDR1 WNHNN, CDR2 SYGVQD (reference sequence). The CDR3 DNA is TGCGCCAGCAGTGAGACAGGGGGACTCTACAATGAGCAGTTCTTC. Protein: CASSETGGLYNEQFF.

With regard to this clone: This sample also contains other DNA sequences that code for the same CDR3. The chain couples TRBV27 to TRBJ1-2; 9 bases fit TRBD1. The CDR3 runs to 13 residues. Germline CDR1 and CDR2: MNHEY and SMNVEV (reference sequence). V shed 3 bases and J 4 bases; nucleotides not matched to a gene: 0. CDR3 residues: CASSLDRGYGYTF. CDR3 sequence (DNA): TGTGCCAGCAGTTTGGACAGGGGCTATGGCTACACCTTC.